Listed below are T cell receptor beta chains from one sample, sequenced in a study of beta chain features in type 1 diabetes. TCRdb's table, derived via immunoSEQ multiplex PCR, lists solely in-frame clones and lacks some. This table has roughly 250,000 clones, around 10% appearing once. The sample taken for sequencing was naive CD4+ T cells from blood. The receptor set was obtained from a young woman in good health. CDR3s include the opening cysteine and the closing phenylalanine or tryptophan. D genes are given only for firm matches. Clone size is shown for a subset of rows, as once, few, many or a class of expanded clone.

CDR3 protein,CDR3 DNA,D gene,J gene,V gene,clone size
CASSPALGQETQYF,TGTGCCAGCAGCCCCGCCCTCGGCCAAGAGACCCAGTACTTC,.,TRBJ2-5,TRBV7-2,.
CASSLGQEAPNGYTF,TGTGCCAGCAGCTTGGGACAGGAGGCGCCGAATGGCTACACCTTC,TRBD1,TRBJ1-2,TRBV7-2,.
CASSLGGLRNTEAFF,TGCGCCAGCAGCTTGGGGGGCCTGAGGAACACTGAAGCTTTCTTT,.,TRBJ1-1,TRBV5-1,.
CASGLGSPQGKEGYTF,TGTGCTAGTGGTTTGGGCAGCCCACAGGGGAAGGAGGGCTACACCTTC,TRBD1,TRBJ1-2,TRBV12-5,few
CASSLDSRAGGYTF,TGCGCCAGCAGCTTGGATTCCAGGGCAGGGGGCTACACCTTC,.,TRBJ1-2,TRBV5-1,.
CASSFGDRAYEQYF,TGTGCCAGCAGCTTTGGAGACAGGGCCTACGAGCAGTACTTC,TRBD1,TRBJ2-7,TRBV7-2,many
CASSLVGTGLNSPLHF,TGTGCCAGCAGCTTGGTGGGGACAGGCCTTAATTCACCCCTCCACTTT,TRBD1,TRBJ1-6,TRBV5-6,few
CASNPAGGQSYNEQFF,TGTGCCAGCAATCCCGCCGGGGGACAGAGCTACAATGAGCAGTTCTTC,.,TRBJ2-1,TRBV28,.
CASSYTTGKSGEQYF,TGTGCCAGCAGTTATACTACAGGGAAGTCGGGCGAGCAGTACTTC,.,TRBJ2-7,TRBV6-6,few
CASSYTRGRQETQYF,TGTGCCAGCAGTTATACTCGCGGCAGACAAGAGACCCAGTACTTC,.,TRBJ2-5,TRBV6-6,.
CASSPSGRNYGYTF,TGCGCCAGCAGCCCGAGCGGACGGAACTATGGCTACACCTTC,.,TRBJ1-2,TRBV4-1,.
CASSLGLVYEQYF,TGTGCCAGCAGTCTCGGACTAGTTTACGAGCAGTACTTC,.,TRBJ2-7,TRBV21-1,few
CASRLGGSGNTIYF,TGTGCCAGCAGACTGGGGGGCTCTGGAAACACCATATATTTT,.,TRBJ1-3,TRBV13,.
CASSRGAEEKLFF,TGTGCCAGCTCTCGGGGGGCGGAAGAAAAACTGTTTTTT,.,TRBJ1-4,TRBV18,.
CASSLGIEAFF,TGTGCCAGCAGCTTAGGAATAGAGGCTTTCTTT,.,TRBJ1-1,TRBV11-2,.
CASSLSFGRAVGELFF,TGTGCCAGCAGCTTATCATTCGGGAGGGCCGTCGGGGAGCTGTTTTTT,TRBD2,TRBJ2-2,TRBV11-2,.
CASSATGAYEQYF,TGCGCCAGCAGTGCTACGGGAGCTTACGAGCAGTACTTC,.,TRBJ2-7,TRBV10-1,few
CASSRTSGDTDTQYF,TGTGCCAGCAGTCGGACTAGCGGAGACACAGATACGCAGTATTTT,TRBD2,TRBJ2-3,TRBV6-6,few
CASSRQGLRGYTF,TGTGCCAGCAGTCGACAGGGTCTGCGAGGCTACACCTTC,TRBD1,TRBJ1-2,TRBV6-5,few
CSVKRESSYNEQFF,TGCAGCGTTAAACGGGAGAGCTCCTACAATGAGCAGTTCTTC,.,TRBJ2-1,TRBV29-1,few
CAWSTSRGSTEAFF,TGTGCCTGGAGTACCTCCCGGGGGTCCACTGAAGCTTTCTTT,.,TRBJ1-1,TRBV30,.
CAWSDRGEAFF,TGTGCCTGGAGCGACCGAGGTGAAGCTTTCTTT,.,TRBJ1-1,TRBV30,few
CARRRSYNEQFF,TGTGCCAGGAGGAGATCCTACAATGAGCAGTTCTTC,.,TRBJ2-1,TRBV5-6,few
CASSRRSSGEYEQYF,TGTGCCAGCAGCCGGCGGTCTAGCGGAGAGTACGAGCAGTACTTC,TRBD2,TRBJ2-7,TRBV7-2,.
CSAGGLAKNIQYF,TGCTCCGCGGGAGGTCTAGCCAAAAACATTCAGTACTTC,TRBD2,TRBJ2-4,TRBV29-1,many
CASSLSQSGNEQFF,TGTGCCAGCAGCCTGTCCCAATCGGGCAATGAGCAGTTCTTC,.,TRBJ2-1,TRBV7-2,.
CASMGRGVTYEQYF,TGTGCCAGCATGGGGCGGGGAGTTACATACGAGCAGTACTTC,.,TRBJ2-7,TRBV2,.
CASATATGAGETQYF,TGTGCCAGCGCCACGGCGACAGGGGCCGGGGAGACCCAGTACTTC,TRBD1,TRBJ2-5,TRBV9,.
CASSLARDSRLHF,TGTGCCAGCAGCTTAGCCAGGGACAGCCGCCTCCACTTT,TRBD1,TRBJ1-6,TRBV7-2,many
CASSYSGGNNEQFF,TGTGCCAGCAGTTACTCTGGAGGGAACAATGAGCAGTTCTTC,.,TRBJ2-1,TRBV6-5,.
CASSLTGYGYTF,TGTGCCAGCAGCCTAACAGGTTATGGCTACACCTTC,.,TRBJ1-2,TRBV28,few
CASSLADRGDQPQHF,TGTGCCAGCAGCTTAGCGGACAGGGGAGATCAGCCCCAGCATTTT,TRBD1,TRBJ1-5,TRBV7-3,.
CASSLGSGTGELFF,TGTGCCAGCAGCTTAGGATCGGGGACCGGGGAGCTGTTTTTT,.,TRBJ2-2,TRBV7-9,few
CASSQELGLAQRGETQYF,TGTGCCAGCAGCCAAGAGCTGGGACTAGCGCAACGCGGAGAGACCCAGTACTTC,TRBD2,TRBJ2-5,TRBV14,few
CASSLPPGQIMNTEAFF,TGTGCCAGCTCACTACCCCCGGGACAGATAATGAACACTGAAGCTTTCTTT,TRBD1,TRBJ1-1,TRBV2,few
CASSLGGTSGNYNEQFF,TGCGCCAGCAGCTTGGGCGGGACTAGCGGAAACTACAATGAGCAGTTCTTC,TRBD2,TRBJ2-1,TRBV5-1,.
CASSQDFDEQFF,TGTGCCAGCAGCCAAGATTTCGATGAGCAGTTCTTC,.,TRBJ2-1,TRBV4-2,many
CASSRPLPGNNEQFF,TGTGCCAGCAGCCGCCCACTCCCAGGTAACAATGAGCAGTTCTTC,.,TRBJ2-1,TRBV4-1,few
CASSLYVGVAKNIQYF,TGTGCCAGCAGCTTATATGTCGGGGTAGCCAAAAACATTCAGTACTTC,.,TRBJ2-4,TRBV7-9,.
CASSFVLARNEQFF,TGTGCCAGCAGCTTTGTCCTAGCGAGGAATGAGCAGTTCTTC,.,TRBJ2-1,TRBV5-4,few
CASSLTTSGLSSYNEQFF,TGCGCCAGCAGCTTGACGACTAGCGGGTTGAGCTCCTACAATGAGCAGTTCTTC,TRBD2,TRBJ2-1,TRBV5-1,few
CASRRDSRTDTQYF,TGCGCCAGCCGGCGGGATAGTCGCACAGATACGCAGTATTTT,.,TRBJ2-3,TRBV5-1,.
CASSDGLTTDTQYF,TGTGCCAGCAGCGACGGACTAACTACAGATACGCAGTATTTT,.,TRBJ2-3,TRBV9,.
CASSSSGTSGSNEQFF,TGCGCCAGCAGCTCCTCCGGGACTAGCGGGAGTAATGAGCAGTTCTTC,TRBD2,TRBJ2-1,TRBV5-1,few
CASTGTGASNQPQHF,TGTGCCAGTACCGGGACAGGGGCCAGCAATCAGCCCCAGCATTTT,.,TRBJ1-5,TRBV21-1,.
CASRSRESVTGELFF,TGCGCCAGCAGAAGCAGGGAATCGGTCACCGGGGAGCTGTTTTTT,.,TRBJ2-2,TRBV5-1,few
CATSRDPVGRGGYNEQFF,TGTGCCACCAGCAGAGATCCGGTCGGGAGGGGTGGGTACAATGAGCAGTTCTTC,TRBD2,TRBJ2-1,TRBV15,few
CASSSRGPGEKLFF,TGTGCCAGCAGCTCCAGGGGGCCGGGCGAAAAACTGTTTTTT,TRBD1,TRBJ1-4,TRBV5-4,.
CASTQFYGYTF,TGTGCCAGTACCCAATTCTATGGCTACACCTTC,.,TRBJ1-2,TRBV19,.
CASGPGTSFRKEQFF,TGTGCTAGTGGCCCCGGGACTAGCTTCAGAAAGGAGCAGTTCTTC,TRBD2,TRBJ2-1,TRBV12-5,few
CASSLGVAGGGEQYF,TGTGCCAGCAGCTTAGGGGTAGCGGGAGGGGGCGAGCAGTACTTC,TRBD2,TRBJ2-7,TRBV7-6,few
CASRRSGGNYGYTF,TGTGCCAGCAGGAGGTCAGGGGGTAACTATGGCTACACCTTC,TRBD1,TRBJ1-2,TRBV9,.